The T cell receptor (beta chain) under discussion was sequenced for a study of CD8+CD57+ T cells in acquired aplastic anemia. Across the study: Yields of DNA that came from sorted CD4+ and CD8+ cells averaged approximately 3.5 ug.

This CDR3 is 12 amino acids long. Germline V gives CDR1 SGHTA, CDR2 FQGNSA. V lost 5 bases and J 2 bases, leaving 7 bases between the germline ends. Regarding the study as a whole: Patients and controls shared 25 to 30 CD8+ CDR3 sequences, which appeared highly expressed in patients and within their immunodominant clones.

TCR beta VDJ and CDR3 were profiled, and genomic DNA was the template. TCRdb recomputed calls from the reads with MiXCR, one row per CDR3 protein. The sample lists around 130,000 distinct CDR3 sequences; about 46% were seen once. Sample share makes this clonotype medium-sized. Its antigen is as yet unknown. This TCR was recovered from a human donor in good health, serving as a control. The J gene is TRBJ2-7, the V gene TRBV7-2, with D hard to call. The sequenced material came from sorted CD4+, CD8+, or CD8+CD57+ T cells (not recorded which) from PBMCs. The CDR3 is CASSKRPYEQYF. The DNA of the CDR3 is TGTGCCAGCAGCAAACGGCCCTACGAGCAGTACTTC.